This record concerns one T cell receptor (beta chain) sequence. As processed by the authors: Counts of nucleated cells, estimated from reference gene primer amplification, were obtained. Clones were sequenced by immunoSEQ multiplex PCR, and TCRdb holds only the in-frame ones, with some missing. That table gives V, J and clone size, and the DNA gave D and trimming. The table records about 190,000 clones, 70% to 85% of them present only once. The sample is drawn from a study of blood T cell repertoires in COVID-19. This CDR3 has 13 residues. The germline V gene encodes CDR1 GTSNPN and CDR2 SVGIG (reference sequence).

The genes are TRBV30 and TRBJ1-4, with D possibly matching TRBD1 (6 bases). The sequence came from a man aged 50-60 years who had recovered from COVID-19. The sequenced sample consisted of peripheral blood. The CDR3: CATRGGGNEKLFF. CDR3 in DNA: TGTGCTACAAGAGGGGGGGGTAATGAAAAACTGTTTTTT.